A single sample gave rise to the 10 T cell receptor beta chains below, sequenced in a study of T cell responses to AZD1222 COVID-19 vaccine. Here immunoSEQ multiplex PCR was the method, and the copy in TCRdb shows in-frame clones only, minus some. Here the sample spans roughly 100,000 clones, 85% to 90% being singletons. The sample here was peripheral blood, taken on day 0 of AZD1222 vaccination. These receptors were collected from an adult in good health.

The V call is TRBV5-4, the J call TRBJ2-5; TRBD2 might be the D (5 bases). Germline V lookup: CDR1 SGHNT, CDR2 YYREEE (reference sequence). The CDR3 sequence is 13 residues long. With 0 bases removed from V and 4 bases from J, the gap between germline ends came to 7 bases. Written as DNA, the CDR3 is TGTGCCAGCAGCTTGGCGGGGAGAGAGACCCAGTACTTC. It translates to CASSLAGRETQYF. The variable domain in full, completed from reference TRBV5-4 and TRBJ2-5, reads ETGVTQSPTHLIKTRGQQVTLRCSSQSGHNTVSWYQQALGQGPQFIFQYYREEENGRGNFPPRFSGLQFPNYSSELNVNALELDDSALYLCASSLAGRETQYFGPGTRLLVL.

The chain couples TRBV4-2 to TRBJ1-4; the D is unclear. Germline CDR1 reads LGHNA; CDR2 reads YNFKEQ. The CDR3 is made up of 13 amino acids. The V gene lost 1 base and the J gene lost 7 bases, with 7 bases spanning the gap. The CDR3 sequence is CASSQVLGEKLFF. In DNA, the CDR3 is TGTGCCAGCAGCCAAGTCCTTGGTGAAAAACTGTTTTTT.

As for this clone: The junction and the germline gene differ at one end; a read error may be behind it. The chain links TRBV6-5 to TRBJ2-7; D not certain. The CDR3 spans 11 residues. Per germline, CDR1 MNHEY and CDR2 SVGAGI. The CDR3 bases are TGTGCCAGCACTTACTCCTCCGAGCAGTACTTC. It is translated as CASTYSSEQYF.

The chain is built from TRBV3-1 (or the pseudogene TRBV3-2) and TRBJ1-4, with TRBD1 identical over 9 bases. The junction had 7 bases not matched to a gene; V was cut back by 0 bases and J by 8 bases. Germline assignment: CDR1 LGHDT and CDR2 YNNKEL (reference sequence). CDR3 length equals 16 residues. This chain's CDR3 is CASSQEPGTGPEKLFF. In DNA form, the CDR3 reads TGTGCCAGCAGCCAAGAACCCGGGACAGGGCCGGAAAAACTGTTTTTT.

This chain connects TRBV7-9 to TRBJ2-5; TRBD1 is a possible D gene (6 bases). This CDR3 spans 13 amino acids. The V gene's germline CDR1 is SEHNR and CDR2 FQNEAQ (reference sequence). V lost 3 bases and J lost 4, with 9 bases in between. In DNA form, the CDR3 reads TGTGCCAGCAGCTTTGGACAGCTAGAGACCCAGTACTTC. It codes for CASSFGQLETQYF.

The genes are TRBV10-3 and TRBJ2-7; 11 bases align to TRBD2. Trimming took 10 bases from V and 7 from J; bases not matched to a gene: 9. The CDR3 extends over 13 amino acids. CDR1 ENHRY and CDR2 SYGVKD come from the germline V gene. The CDR3 spells CATQLAGVAEQYF. For the CDR3, the DNA is TGTGCCACCCAACTAGCGGGAGTTGCTGAGCAGTACTTC.

There are a few counts of this clone. The chain couples TRBV6-5 to TRBJ2-7; D possibly corresponds to TRBD1 (5 bases). Germline CDR1 and CDR2: MNHEY and SVGAGI. The CDR3 has 14 residues. V was trimmed by 8 bases and J by 2 bases, leaving 16 bases between them. CDR3 coding DNA: TGTGCCAGCGGGGAACAGGAAAGTACCTACGAGCAGTACTTC. Protein product: CASGEQESTYEQYF.

This rearrangement joins TRBV3-1 (or the pseudogene TRBV3-2) to TRBJ2-7; the D gene is possibly TRBD2 (6 bases). The CDR3 has 12 amino acids. With 1 base removed from V and 6 bases from J, the gap between germline ends came to 7 bases. The germline CDR1 and CDR2 sequences are LGHDT and YNNKEL (reference sequence). CDR3 nucleotide sequence: TGTGCCAGCAGCCAAGGGGGGGTCGAGCAGTACTTC. It codes for CASSQGGVEQYF.

CDR3 region: CASSPETQYF. CDR3 coding DNA: TGTGCCAGCAGCCCAGAGACCCAGTACTTC. V is TRBV7-9 and J is TRBJ2-5; D unclear. Germline CDR1 reads SEHNR; CDR2 reads FQNEAQ (reference sequence). This CDR3 spans 10 amino acids. The V gene lost 5 bases and the J gene lost 4 bases, with 2 bases spanning the gap.

The genes are TRBV4-2 and TRBJ2-5; TRBD1 is a possible D gene (5 bases). The CDR3 loop spans 15 amino acids. Trimming pared 8 bases from V and 1 base from J, leaving 17 bases between. CDR1 LGHNA and CDR2 YNFKEQ come from the germline V gene. The CDR3 nucleotides are TGTGCCAGCGCTCATCAGGGAAAAATCCAAGAGACCCAGTACTTC. Its translation: CASAHQGKIQETQYF.